These 16 T cell receptor beta chains originate from one sample sequenced in a study of blood T cell repertoires in COVID-19. The table came from immunoSEQ multiplex PCR; TCRdb's copy has only in-frame clones and leaves some out. The sample lists roughly 99,000 clones; around 90% were seen once. The sequencing input was peripheral blood. All receptors derive from a man aged 50-59 years with COVID-19, enrolled during active disease.

The chain has TRBV7-2 and TRBJ2-1, with 7 bases identical to TRBD2. The trim removed 7 bases at V and 0 bases at J, leaving 3 bases unmatched. Germline CDR1 SGHTA, CDR2 FQGNSA. This CDR3 region has 14 residues. The chain's CDR3 is CASKGGSSYNEQFF. The DNA of the CDR3 is TGTGCCAGCAAGGGCGGGAGCTCCTACAATGAGCAGTTCTTC.

The chain carries TRBV2 and TRBJ1-1, with TRBD1 matching 7 bases. CDR1 and CDR2 from the germline V gene are SNHLY and FYNNEI. The CDR3 is 17 amino acids. V lost 7 bases, J lost 1 base, and 15 bases stayed unmatched. CDR3 in DNA: TGTGCCAGCATGCCGACAGGGCGACCATTGGCGAACACTGAAGCTTTCTTT. Translation gives CASMPTGRPLANTEAFF.

The chain joins TRBV2 to TRBJ1-2; D not certain. The CDR3 has 14 amino acids. The germline CDR1 and CDR2 sequences are SNHLY and FYNNEI. Trimming pared 7 bases from V and 1 base from J, leaving 13 bases between. The CDR3 loop is CASTTTGFNYGYTF. The CDR3 DNA reads TGTGCCAGCACCACTACCGGGTTTAACTATGGCTACACCTTC.

CDR3 loop: CASSLDRGAKALHF. CDR3 in DNA: TGTGCCAGCAGCTTAGACCGGGGGGCAAAGGCCCTCCACTTT. The chain has TRBV7-2 and TRBJ1-6, with a weak D call TRBD1 (6 bases). The CDR3 extends over 14 amino acids. Trimming took 1 base from V and 14 from J, leaving 15 bases between them. The germline V gene encodes CDR1 SGHTA and CDR2 FQGNSA.

V usage is TRBV28 and J usage is TRBJ1-4, with D hard to call. The CDR3 has 14 amino acids. Per germline, CDR1 MDHEN and CDR2 SYDVKM. V lost 2 bases to trimming and J lost 10 bases, with 14 bases between them. The CDR3 reads CASSLAVMDGKLFF. CDR3 coding DNA: TGTGCCAGCAGTTTAGCGGTCATGGATGGAAAACTGTTTTTT.

The rearrangement links TRBV4-2 to TRBJ2-3, with a weak D call TRBD1 (5 bases). The V gene lost 4 bases and the J gene lost 11 bases, with 13 bases spanning the gap. Germline CDR1 is LGHNA and CDR2 is YNFKEQ. CDR3 length: 12 residues. The CDR3: CASSPFGQGQYF. The CDR3 DNA reads as TGTGCCAGCAGCCCGTTCGGGCAGGGGCAGTATTTT.

The chain uses TRBV5-1 and TRBJ2-1; weak D call: TRBD1 (6 bases). CDR3 length equals 15 residues. The germline CDR1 and CDR2 sequences are SGHRS and YFSETQ. V was pared by 7 bases and J by 4 bases, with 18 bases between. CDR3 nucleotides: TGCGCCAGCTCCTCACAGGGACCCTCTTACAATGAGCAGTTCTTC. Amino acid sequence: CASSSQGPSYNEQFF.

On this clone: Other DNA variants within this sample encode the same CDR3. The chain has TRBV5-1 and TRBJ2-7, with D maybe TRBD1 (6 bases). The ends were cut back, 1 base at V and 3 bases at J, with 11 bases in the middle. The CDR3 loop spans 14 amino acids. Looked up from germline, CDR1 is SGHRS and CDR2 is YFSETQ. CDR3 sequence: CASSLSTGFYEQYF. The CDR3 DNA reads as TGCGCCAGCAGCTTGTCCACAGGGTTCTACGAGCAGTACTTC.

This rearrangement joins TRBV3-1 (or the pseudogene TRBV3-2) to TRBJ2-5; the D gene is possibly TRBD1 (6 bases). V was cut by 6 bases and J by 5 bases, with 13 bases left in between. Germline V CDR1 and CDR2: LGHDT, YNNKEL (reference sequence). This CDR3 contains 13 residues. CDR3 region: CASRTGPIETQYF. CDR3 in DNA: TGTGCCAGCAGAACAGGGCCGATCGAGACCCAGTACTTC.

The genes are TRBV5-1 and TRBJ2-3, with a possible D match to TRBD2 (5 bases). Germline CDR1 SGHRS, CDR2 YFSETQ. This CDR3 spans 14 amino acids. Trimming stripped 4 bases from V and 6 bases from J, with 15 bases between. The CDR3 loop reads CASSDGPGSDTQYF. CDR3 sequence (DNA): TGCGCCAGCAGCGACGGCCCGGGGTCGGATACGCAGTATTTT.

The V gene is TRBV6-2 or TRBV6-3, the J gene TRBJ2-7; maybe TRBD2 (6 bases). The CDR3 extends over 15 amino acids. V lost 5 bases to trimming and J lost 3 bases, with 17 bases between them. Germline V gives CDR1 MNHEY, CDR2 SVGEGT. In DNA form, the CDR3 reads TGTGCCAGCAGTCTGATGGGACTTCGAGGCTACGAGCAGTACTTC. As protein: CASSLMGLRGYEQYF.

This clone was picked up one time. The chain uses TRBV4-1 and TRBJ1-5; D possibly corresponds to TRBD1 (5 bases). The V gene lost 4 bases and the J gene lost 0 bases, with 10 bases spanning the gap. In germline, CDR1 is MGHRA, CDR2 YSYEKL. This CDR3 contains 15 residues. Here the CDR3 DNA reads TGCGCCAGCAGCCTGGCGGGACCTAGCAATCAGCCCCAGCATTTT. Translating gives CASSLAGPSNQPQHF.

The chain carries TRBV19 and TRBJ1-5, with 7 bases lining up with TRBD1. Germline lookup yields CDR1 LNHDA and CDR2 SQIVND (reference sequence). With 0 bases clipped from V and 5 bases from J, the junction kept 4 bases outside the gene matches. CDR3 length: 15 residues. CDR3 nucleotides: TGTGCCAGTAGTATAGAGTCAGGGGGAGATCAGCCCCAGCATTTT. Residues: CASSIESGGDQPQHF.

J is TRBJ1-5 and V is TRBV27; TRBD1 might be the D (5 bases). CDR1 is MNHEY and CDR2 is SMNVEV in the germline V gene (reference sequence). The CDR3 sequence is 14 residues long. Trimming removed 7 bases from V and 9 bases from J, with 19 bases in between. For the CDR3, the DNA is TGTGCCAGCACCCCGTTGAGGTCGGGGGGGCCCCAGCATTTT. It encodes CASTPLRSGGPQHF.

This clone appeared once. The V gene is TRBV18, the J gene TRBJ1-6; D is uncertain. CDR1 is KGHSH and CDR2 is LQKENI in the germline V gene. V lost 3 bases and J 7 bases, leaving 10 bases between the germline ends. The CDR3 covers 14 residues. The CDR3 reads CASSPSVSNSPLHF. The CDR3 coding sequence is TGTGCCAGCTCACCCTCAGTGTCCAATTCACCCCTCCACTTT.

This clone was detected once. The chain employs TRBV5-1 and TRBJ2-5, with 8 bases aligning to TRBD1. The germline gives CDR1 SGHRS, CDR2 YFSETQ. The CDR3 loop spans 15 amino acids. V lost 4 bases, J lost 3 bases, and 8 bases stayed unmatched. CDR3 DNA sequence: TGCGCCAGCAGCCCGCTAGGGACAGGAAAAGAGACCCAGTACTTC. Its translation is CASSPLGTGKETQYF.